These T cell receptor beta chains were read from a single sample in a study of T cells after yellow fever vaccination. One entry per CDR3 protein results from TCRdb running MiXCR on the 5' RACE reads. The sample records roughly 300,000 distinct CDR3 sequences, around 6.8% being singletons. Specimen: PBMCs, collected about 49 days after the first yellow fever vaccination. The receptor source for this set is a man aged 18 to 29 who received the YFV17D yellow fever vaccine. The CDR3 runs from the conserved cysteine through the conserved F or W. A D gene is named only where the DNA matches it firmly. Some rows mark clone size as missing; the rest say once, few, many or name a class of expanded clone.

j_call v_call clone_size d_call cdr3_aa cdr3_nt
TRBJ1-6 TRBV2 few TRBD1 CASRSGQGNSPLHF TGTGCCAGCAGAAGCGGACAGGGAAATTCACCCCTCCACTTT
TRBJ2-1 TRBV5-1 many - CASSQDWSNEQFF TGCGCCAGCAGCCAAGACTGGAGCAATGAGCAGTTCTTC
TRBJ2-5 TRBV14 few - CASSRTRTAETQYF TGTGCCAGCAGCCGGACCAGGACCGCGGAGACCCAGTACTTC
TRBJ2-6 TRBV14 few - CASSPPGAPGANVLTF TGTGCCAGCAGCCCACCAGGAGCCCCTGGGGCCAACGTCCTGACTTTC
TRBJ2-3 TRBV5-6 - - CASSQGLKDTQYF TGTGCCAGCAGCCAGGGCCTGAAAGATACGCAGTATTTT
TRBJ2-5 TRBV6-2/TRBV6-3 few - CASRPGLSARQTQYF TGTGCCAGCAGGCCAGGACTATCCGCCCGGCAGACCCAGTACTTC
TRBJ1-1 TRBV6-5 - - CASSTGTLEAFF TGTGCCAGCAGTACCGGGACCCTTGAAGCTTTCTTT
TRBJ2-5 TRBV20-1 few - CSARDRRGSGTQYF TGCAGTGCTAGAGATCGCCGGGGTTCAGGGACCCAGTACTTC
TRBJ2-3 TRBV5-1 few TRBD2 CASSLVQRGTQYF TGCGCCAGCAGCTTGGTCCAGCGGGGTACGCAGTATTTT
TRBJ2-1 TRBV5-8 few - CASSRRASNEQFF TGTGCCAGCAGCCGGAGGGCCTCCAATGAGCAGTTCTTC
TRBJ2-7 TRBV29-1 many - CSVVPAGNRYEQYF TGCAGCGTTGTCCCAGCGGGTAATCGCTACGAGCAGTACTTC
TRBJ1-1 TRBV7-3 many - CASSLQSNTEAFF TGTGCCAGCAGCTTACAGTCGAACACTGAAGCTTTCTTT
TRBJ1-5 TRBV28 - - CASSSDGNQPQHF TGTGCCAGCAGTTCGGACGGAAATCAGCCCCAGCATTTT
TRBJ1-2 TRBV7-2 - - CASSSVTASYGYTF TGTGCCAGCAGCTCCGTGACTGCGTCCTATGGCTACACCTTC
TRBJ2-7 TRBV20-1 few TRBD1 CSASMRGLAYEQYF TGCAGTGCTAGCATGAGGGGGCTAGCCTACGAGCAGTACTTC
TRBJ2-2 TRBV11-2 many TRBD1 CASSSSGTVRPGELFF TGTGCCAGCAGCAGCTCCGGGACAGTTCGCCCCGGGGAGCTGTTTTTT
TRBJ2-7 TRBV28 - TRBD1 CASSLHRTGSYEQYF TGTGCCAGCAGCCTGCACCGGACAGGGTCCTACGAGCAGTACTTC
TRBJ1-1 TRBV4-1 few - CASSQNGGGTEAFF TGCGCCAGCAGCCAGAACGGAGGGGGCACTGAAGCTTTCTTT
TRBJ1-5 TRBV15 - TRBD1 CATSQDRGFGQPQHF TGTGCCACCAGCCAAGACAGGGGGTTCGGCCAGCCCCAGCATTTT
TRBJ2-2 TRBV3-1 - TRBD1 CASTPRGPGTGELFF TGTGCCTCCACCCCCAGGGGGCCAGGGACCGGGGAGCTGTTTTTT
TRBJ2-1 TRBV7-8 - - CATTSGDILMEQFF TGTGCCACGACCTCCGGGGACATCCTAATGGAGCAGTTCTTC
TRBJ2-5 TRBV27 - - CASSLGTEVLTQYF TGTGCCAGCAGTTTAGGGACGGAGGTTTTGACCCAGTACTTC
TRBJ1-2 TRBV20-1 few TRBD1 CSARTGEAGYTF TGCAGTGCCAGGACAGGGGAGGCTGGCTACACCTTC
TRBJ2-1 TRBV5-1 many TRBD2 CASSPGTSGYNEQFF TGCGCCAGCAGCCCCGGGACTAGCGGCTACAATGAGCAGTTCTTC
TRBJ2-3 TRBV5-1 many - CASRITDTQYF TGCGCCAGCAGGATCACAGATACGCAGTATTTT
TRBJ2-1 TRBV5-5 many - CASSLEGTYNEQFF TGTGCCAGCAGCTTGGAGGGGACCTACAATGAGCAGTTCTTC
TRBJ1-1 TRBV7-6 few - CASSLAGRTEAFF TGTGCCAGCAGCTTAGCAGGGAGGACTGAAGCTTTCTTT
TRBJ1-2 TRBV11-2 - - CASSLVLDGLPYGYTF TGTGCCAGCAGCTTAGTACTTGACGGCCTGCCCTATGGCTACACCTTC
TRBJ2-5 TRBV20-1 - TRBD2 CSASNSGGPQETQYF TGCAGTGCTTCCAATTCGGGGGGGCCGCAAGAGACCCAGTACTTC
TRBJ1-1 TRBV4-1 few - CASSPREELFF TGCGCCAGCAGCCCTCGCGAGGAGCTTTTCTTT
TRBJ2-3 TRBV5-1 few - CASSLDRYTDTQYF TGCGCCAGCAGCCTGGACCGATACACAGATACGCAGTATTTT
TRBJ2-2 TRBV7-3 - - CASRRDRNTGELFF TGTGCCAGCAGACGGGACCGCAACACCGGGGAGCTGTTTTTT
TRBJ2-5 TRBV6-1 few - CASRPRDLKETQYF TGTGCCAGCAGACCCAGGGACCTTAAAGAGACCCAGTACTTC
TRBJ2-1 TRBV4-1 few TRBD1 CASSQAGTVTYNEQFF TGCGCCAGCAGCCAAGCGGGGACAGTAACCTACAATGAGCAGTTCTTC
TRBJ2-7 TRBV27 - TRBD1 CASSSRDRVYNEQYF TGTGCCAGCAGTTCCCGGGACAGGGTGTACAACGAGCAGTACTTC
TRBJ2-5 TRBV12-5 few - CASGPPDGGETQYF TGTGCTAGTGGTCCCCCCGACGGGGGTGAGACCCAGTACTTC
TRBJ1-6 TRBV20-1 - TRBD1 CSAIARGNSPLHF TGCAGTGCGATAGCCAGGGGGAATTCACCCCTCCACTTT
TRBJ2-1 TRBV6-5 - TRBD1 CASSYQPTGVNEQFF TGTGCCAGCAGTTACCAACCCACAGGGGTCAATGAGCAGTTCTTC
TRBJ2-2 TRBV11-2 - - CASSWTETNTGELFF TGTGCCAGCAGCTGGACAGAGACGAACACCGGGGAGCTGTTTTTT
TRBJ2-1 TRBV15 - - CATSRDRWGESYNEQFF TGTGCCACCAGCAGAGATAGGTGGGGGGAGTCCTACAATGAGCAGTTCTTC
TRBJ2-7 TRBV19 few - CASSIWPRSYEQYF TGTGCCAGTAGTATCTGGCCGAGATCGTACGAGCAGTACTTC
TRBJ1-2 TRBV4-1 - - CASSPMTGIEGYTF TGCGCCAGCAGCCCAATGACAGGAATCGAAGGCTACACCTTC
TRBJ2-5 TRBV5-4 many - CASSRLGQETQYF TGTGCCAGCAGCCGACTAGGGCAAGAGACCCAGTACTTC
TRBJ2-5 TRBV5-5 many TRBD2 CASSSLAGLETQYF TGTGCCAGCAGCTCTCTAGCGGGGTTAGAGACCCAGTACTTC
TRBJ2-7 TRBV12-3/TRBV12-4 - - CASREKRERYKQYF TGTGCCAGCAGAGAGAAGAGGGAGAGGTATAAGCAGTACTTC
TRBJ2-1 TRBV4-2 - TRBD1 CASSQEWGQGIYEQFF TGTGCCAGCAGCCAAGAATGGGGACAGGGGATCTACGAGCAGTTCTTC
TRBJ1-5 TRBV12-3/TRBV12-4 many - CASSFGGGGNQPQHF TGTGCCAGCAGTTTCGGGGGAGGCGGCAATCAGCCCCAGCATTTT
TRBJ2-3 TRBV7-2 many TRBD2 CASSVLGLADRYF TGTGCCAGCAGCGTGCTTGGGCTAGCGGACCGATATTTT
TRBJ2-3 TRBV5-1 few - CASSLARSDTQYF TGCGCCAGCAGCTTGGCGAGGTCAGATACGCAGTATTTT
TRBJ1-2 TRBV7-2 - - CASSHREPDGYTF TGTGCCAGCAGCCATCGGGAGCCGGATGGCTACACCTTC
TRBJ1-3 TRBV10-3 few - CAISGNVGTSGNTIYF TGTGCCATCAGTGGGAATGTGGGGACCTCTGGAAACACCATATATTTT
TRBJ2-7 TRBV18 many - CATGGSTYEQYF TGTGCCACGGGGGGCTCCACCTACGAGCAGTACTTC
TRBJ1-6 TRBV12-3/TRBV12-4 - - CASNLEGNSPLHF TGTGCCAGCAACCTGGAGGGGAATTCACCCCTCCACTTT
TRBJ2-1 TRBV7-6 - - CASSFKFGGPGNEQFF TGTGCCAGCAGCTTTAAGTTCGGGGGCCCCGGCAATGAGCAGTTCTTC
TRBJ2-5 TRBV7-2 many - CASSILRTQYF TGTGCCAGCAGTATCTTAAGGACCCAGTACTTC
TRBJ2-1 TRBV4-1 many - CASSPQGRVLHEQFF TGCGCCAGCAGCCCACAGGGTAGGGTACTCCATGAGCAGTTCTTC
TRBJ1-4 TRBV7-2 many TRBD1 CASSLVWGTGNEKLFF TGTGCCAGCAGCTTAGTTTGGGGGACAGGGAATGAAAAACTGTTTTTT
TRBJ2-2 TRBV5-4 few - CASSLGRSSTGELFF TGTGCCAGCAGCTTGGGACGGAGCTCAACCGGGGAGCTGTTTTTT
TRBJ2-7 TRBV6-2/TRBV6-3 few - CASGAAEQYF TGTGCCAGCGGGGCGGCCGAGCAGTACTTC